Described below is a single TCR beta chain sequence and its context. CDR3 length: 16 residues. This entry belongs to a study of cytomegalovirus exposure and HLA in healthy donors. A multiplex PCR was run with 60 Vbeta primers and 13 Jbeta primers. Clones were read by immunoSEQ multiplex PCR, and TCRdb kept only the in-frame ones, dropping some. Among roughly 120,000 clones, about four fifths were seen once, and the ten largest hold 3.5% to 4.5%. The sequencing input was PBMCs. V is TRBV12-2 and J is TRBJ2-7; TRBD2, the D gene given by the table, was not confirmed from the DNA. TRBV12-2 is a recognized pseudogene. The sequence derives from a man aged 25 to 45 in good health and CMV-seropositive. CDR3 amino acids: CASRLRLTSGYYEQYF. The CDR3 DNA sequence: TGTGCAAGTCGCTTACGTTTGACTAGCGGATACTACGAGCAGTACTTC.